This T cell receptor (beta chain) was recovered during a study of T cells in Graves' hyperthyroidism and ophthalmopathy. Study conclusions and caveats: Also found in blood were most expanded thyroid clonotypes above 0.001. Progression to ophthalmopathy was predicted a median of approximately 6.4 months early.

With respect to this clonotype: The antigen remains undetermined. Relative to the germline gene, one junction end is altered; a read error may explain this.

CDR1 LGHDT and CDR2 YNNKEL come from the germline V gene (reference sequence). The CDR3 is 17 amino acids. It was RNA transcripts that yielded the amplified TCR beta CDR3 regions. With the HTBI primer set, the TCR CDR3 went through a first round of RT-PCR. Each CDR3 protein is one row after TCRdb ran MiXCR on the multiplex PCR reads. The data show about 410,000 distinct CDR3 sequences, about 14% seen once. PBMCs were obtained from 9 to 10 ml fresh peripheral blood. This sequence joins TRBV3-1 and TRBJ1-5; weak D call: TRBD1 (5 bases). The clonotype was recovered from a woman in her twenties or thirties with Graves' ophthalmopathy. Sequencing used blood. The CDR3 bases are TGTGCCAGCAACCAAGAAGGAGCAGTACCAGGGATCAGCCCCCAACATTTT. It codes for CASNQEGAVPGISPQHF. The full variable domain, its missing parts supplied by reference TRBV3-1 and TRBJ1-5, is DTAVSQTPKYLVTQMGNDKSIKCEQNLGHDTMYWYKQDSKKFLKIMFSYNNKELIINETVPNRFSPKSPDKAHLNLHINSLELGDSAVYFCASNQEGAVPGISPQHFGDGTRLSIL.